A selection of T cell receptor beta chains follows, all from one sample in a study of blood T cell repertoires in COVID-19. The table came from immunoSEQ multiplex PCR; TCRdb's copy has only in-frame clones and leaves some out. The sample includes approximately 260,000 clones, roughly 85% of them seen just once. Sequenced sample: PBMCs or T cells enriched from blood (not recorded which). The receptors were sampled from a woman aged 50 to 60 who had been exposed to COVID-19. CDR3s include the opening cysteine and the closing phenylalanine or tryptophan. Fields, in order: D gene, clone size, J gene, V gene, CDR3 protein, CDR3 DNA. D genes are given only for firm matches. Only part of the rows carry a size: once, few, many, or a class if the clone is expanded.

D gene: TRBD2
clone size: NA
J gene: TRBJ2-3
V gene: TRBV19
CDR3 protein: CASSTSFGRGRDTQYF
CDR3 DNA: TGTGCCAGTAGTACCTCTTTCGGGAGGGGGAGAGATACGCAGTATTTT

D gene: NA
clone size: NA
J gene: TRBJ1-1
V gene: TRBV19
CDR3 protein: CASSPLGGSTTEAFF
CDR3 DNA: TGTGCCAGTAGCCCCCTCGGGGGTTCGACCACTGAAGCTTTCTTT

D gene: NA
clone size: once
J gene: TRBJ1-5
V gene: TRBV10-2
CDR3 protein: CASSESGGVTQPQHF
CDR3 DNA: TGCGCCAGCAGTGAGTCCGGGGGGGTGACTCAGCCCCAGCATTTT

D gene: TRBD2
clone size: NA
J gene: TRBJ2-2
V gene: TRBV4-3
CDR3 protein: CASSQDRSGGMSGELFF
CDR3 DNA: TGCGCCAGCAGCCAAGATAGGAGCGGGGGTATGAGCGGGGAGCTGTTTTTT

D gene: TRBD1
clone size: NA
J gene: TRBJ2-5
V gene: TRBV11-2
CDR3 protein: CASSLASRRGQGETQYF
CDR3 DNA: TGTGCCAGCAGCTTAGCGTCTCGCAGGGGGCAGGGAGAGACCCAGTACTTC

D gene: TRBD2
clone size: few
J gene: TRBJ2-7
V gene: TRBV6-5
CDR3 protein: CASRSSGGTLSEQYF
CDR3 DNA: TGTGCCAGCAGGAGTAGCGGGGGGACCTTATCCGAGCAGTACTTC

D gene: TRBD1
clone size: NA
J gene: TRBJ1-6
V gene: TRBV2
CDR3 protein: CASSEDRESQTYNSPLHF
CDR3 DNA: TGTGCCAGCAGTGAGGACAGGGAATCTCAGACCTATAATTCACCCCTCCACTTT

D gene: TRBD1
clone size: NA
J gene: TRBJ2-2
V gene: TRBV23-1
CDR3 protein: CASSQTGWENTGELFF
CDR3 DNA: TGCGCCAGCAGCCAGACAGGGTGGGAGAACACCGGGGAGCTGTTTTTT

D gene: NA
clone size: NA
J gene: TRBJ2-1
V gene: TRBV6-2/TRBV6-3
CDR3 protein: CASSYSREAGFF
CDR3 DNA: TGTGCCAGCAGTTACTCGAGAGAGGCGGGGTTCTTC

D gene: NA
clone size: NA
J gene: TRBJ1-1
V gene: TRBV7-2
CDR3 protein: CASSLDLQGRTEAFF
CDR3 DNA: TGTGCCAGCAGCTTGGATCTACAGGGACGCACTGAAGCTTTCTTT

D gene: NA
clone size: NA
J gene: TRBJ1-3
V gene: TRBV7-9
CDR3 protein: CASSFQSMTGNTIYF
CDR3 DNA: TGTGCCAGCAGCTTTCAGTCCATGACTGGAAACACCATATATTTT

D gene: TRBD1
clone size: NA
J gene: TRBJ1-1
V gene: TRBV5-1
CDR3 protein: CASSGIQGANTEAFF
CDR3 DNA: TGCGCCAGCAGCGGAATACAGGGGGCGAACACTGAAGCTTTCTTT

D gene: NA
clone size: NA
J gene: TRBJ1-1
V gene: TRBV24-1
CDR3 protein: CATGGGGEAFF
CDR3 DNA: TGTGCCACCGGAGGGGGGGGTGAAGCTTTCTTT

D gene: NA
clone size: NA
J gene: TRBJ1-5
V gene: TRBV4-2
CDR3 protein: CASSQGTLRDTQPQHF
CDR3 DNA: TGTGCCAGCAGCCAAGGGACTCTCAGAGATACTCAGCCCCAGCATTTT